This TCR beta chain was sequenced for a study of blood T cell repertoires in COVID-19. Study-wide context: Acute and convalescent COVID-19 specimens originated in the United States, Italy and Spain.

Germline V gives CDR1 SGDLS, CDR2 YYNGEE. J lost 10 bases, V lost 0 bases, and 8 bases had no gene match. The CDR3 runs 15 residues. This clone was counted only a few times. Under the authors' procedure: Amplification of reference gene primers provided the estimated nucleated cell counts. Data came from immunoSEQ multiplex PCR; TCRdb stores just in-frame clones and leaves some out. D and trimming were read from the DNA, whereas the V and J calls and clone size are those reported in that table. Among fewer than 85,000 clones listed, about 74% were seen once. Material: peripheral blood. This sequence originates from a human donor with acute or convalescent COVID-19. The donor label of this sample is uncertain. The chain carries TRBV9 and TRBJ2-1, with 9 bases fitting TRBD2. The CDR3 DNA reads TGTGCCAGCAGCGTAGAAGGGCGGGAGGGCCGCGAGCAGTTCTTC. Protein product: CASSVEGREGREQFF.